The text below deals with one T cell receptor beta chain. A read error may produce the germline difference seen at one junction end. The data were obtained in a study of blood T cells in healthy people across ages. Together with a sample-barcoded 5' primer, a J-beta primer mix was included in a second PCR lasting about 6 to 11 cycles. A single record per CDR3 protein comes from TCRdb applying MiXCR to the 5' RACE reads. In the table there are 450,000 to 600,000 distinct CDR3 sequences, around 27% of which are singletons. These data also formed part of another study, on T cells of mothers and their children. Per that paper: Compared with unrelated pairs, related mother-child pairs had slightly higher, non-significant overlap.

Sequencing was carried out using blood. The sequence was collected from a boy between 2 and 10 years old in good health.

CDR3 residues: CASSFSMGSPERYF. DNA of the CDR3: TGTGCCAGCAGCTTTTCGATGGGGAGTCCCGAGCGGTACTTC. The V and J genes are TRBV7-6 and TRBJ2-7; possible D gene TRBD2, 5 bases. This CDR3 contains 14 residues. The germline V gene encodes CDR1 SGHVS and CDR2 FNYEAQ.